One and the same sample provided the 8 T cell receptor beta chains below, sequenced in a study of T cell repertoires in cytomegalovirus infection. One entry per CDR3 protein results from TCRdb running MiXCR on the reads. Of more than 150,000 distinct CDR3 sequences listed, 28% are singletons. Sequencing input: PBMCs. The receptors derive from a human donor in good health (CMV status not recorded). Some clones in this sample may be carry-over from other donors' samples.

Many counts were recorded for this clonotype. The chain recombines TRBV12-3 or TRBV12-4 with TRBJ2-7; D possibly corresponds to TRBD2 (6 bases). V lost 6 bases and J lost 0, with 6 bases in between. There are 12 residues in the CDR3. CDR3 in amino acids: CASSGGSYEQYF. The CDR3 DNA reads as TGTGCCAGCAGCGGGGGCTCCTACGAGCAGTACTTC.

Many counts were recorded for this clonotype. The V and J genes are TRBV7-6 and TRBJ2-1, with TRBD1 matching over 11 bases. Unmatched junction bases numbered 13, after V lost 5 bases and J lost 10 bases. The CDR3 contains 16 residues. Germline V gives CDR1 SGHVS, CDR2 FNYEAQ. CDR3 sequence: CASSPRTGGASREQFF. The CDR3 DNA reads TGTGCCAGCAGCCCCCGGACAGGGGGCGCTTCCAGGGAGCAGTTCTTC. Drawing the rest from reference TRBV7-6 and TRBJ2-1, the complete variable domain is GAGVSQSPRYKVTKRGQDVALRCDPISGHVSLYWYRQALGQGPEFLTYFNYEAQQDKSGLPNDRFSAERPEGSISTLTIQRTEQRDSAMYRCASSPRTGGASREQFFGPGTRLTVL.

V and J are TRBV11-2 and TRBJ2-7; tentative D call: TRBD2 (6 bases). CDR1 is SGHAT and CDR2 is FQNNGV in the germline V gene. This CDR3 region has 17 residues. Trimming left V 5 bases short and J 4 bases short, with 24 bases between. For the CDR3, the DNA is TGTGCCAGCAGCCAGCTCTTAACCCGGGACTCTCGATACGAGCAGTACTTC. This gives the protein CASSQLLTRDSRYEQYF.

The CDR3 is CASSPGLSDGYTF. CDR3 sequence (DNA): TGTGCCAGCAGTCCAGGGTTATCGGACGGCTACACCTTC. This chain links TRBV5-6 with TRBJ1-2; maybe TRBD1 (5 bases). Germline V gene data show CDR1 as SGHDT and CDR2 as YYEEEE. V gave up 5 bases and J gave up 8 bases, with 16 bases separating them. This CDR3 contains 13 residues.

This clonotype was seen once. The rearrangement joins TRBV4-1 to TRBJ1-2; TRBD1 might be the D (6 bases). The germline V gene has CDR1 MGHRA and CDR2 YSYEKL. This CDR3 contains 15 residues. V was cut by 0 bases and J by 8 bases, with 16 bases left in between. The CDR3 is CASSQDSGGEEGYTF. The CDR3 region has the DNA TGCGCCAGCAGCCAAGATTCTGGGGGCGAGGAAGGCTACACCTTC.

This clonotype was recorded once. The chain is built from TRBV4-1 and TRBJ1-2, with D maybe TRBD1 (5 bases). Germline V gene sequence: CDR1 MGHRA, CDR2 YSYEKL. This CDR3 is built from 17 residues. The germline V and J ends were trimmed by 0 bases and 5 bases, with 19 bases remaining between them. CDR3 sequence (DNA): TGCGCCAGCAGCCAAGAAGAGGGGCGGCCGCAGGTTTATGGCTACACCTTC. It translates to CASSQEEGRPQVYGYTF.

The CDR3 DNA sequence: TGTGCCAGCAGCAAAATTGGAAGGGAGGATCAGCCCCAGCATTTT. Protein: CASSKIGREDQPQHF. V gene TRBV9 combines with J gene TRBJ1-5; D remains ambiguous. V was cut by 4 bases and J by 5 bases, with 16 bases left in between. Germline CDR1 is SGDLS and CDR2 is YYNGEE. CDR3 length: 15 amino acids. Full variable domain (outside the CDR3, taken from reference TRBV9 and TRBJ1-5): DSGVTQTPKHLITATGQRVTLRCSPRSGDLSVYWYQQSLDQGLQFLIQYYNGEERAKGNILERFSAQQFPDLHSELNLSSLELGDSALYFCASSKIGREDQPQHFGDGTRLSIL.

The sample holds many counts of this clonotype. The chain combines TRBV7-6 with TRBJ2-3; D may correspond to TRBD1 or TRBD2 (5 bases each). CDR1 is SGHVS and CDR2 is FNYEAQ in the germline V gene. This CDR3 contains 17 residues. V dropped 8 bases and J dropped 0 bases, with 21 bases sitting between them. The CDR3 protein is CASSTGRQLTSTDTQYF. CDR3 nucleotides: TGTGCCAGCTCCACGGGGAGACAGCTTACTAGCACAGATACGCAGTATTTT. The full variable domain, in which reference TRBV7-6 and TRBJ2-3 provide the parts outside the CDR3, is GAGVSQSPRYKVTKRGQDVALRCDPISGHVSLYWYRQALGQGPEFLTYFNYEAQQDKSGLPNDRFSAERPEGSISTLTIQRTEQRDSAMYRCASSTGRQLTSTDTQYFGPGTRLTVL.